This note documents a single T cell receptor beta chain sequence. The antigen is undetermined. This record comes from a study of monozygotic twins with inflammatory bowel disease. General study results and limits: Repertoire similarity was not found to differ between concordant and discordant twins, possibly from limited power.

TCRdb re-analyzed the 5' RACE reads; it lists each CDR3 protein once, without DNA. Its table records approximately 330,000 distinct CDR3 sequences. The germline gives CDR1 MDHEN, CDR2 SYDVKM. CDR3 length: 14 residues. The sequence was collected from a human donor with ulcerative colitis or Crohn's disease, or a healthy co-twin of an affected twin (not recorded which). J is TRBJ2-3 and V is TRBV28. Sequencing used blood. CDR3 in amino acids: CASSPEWVGDTQYF.